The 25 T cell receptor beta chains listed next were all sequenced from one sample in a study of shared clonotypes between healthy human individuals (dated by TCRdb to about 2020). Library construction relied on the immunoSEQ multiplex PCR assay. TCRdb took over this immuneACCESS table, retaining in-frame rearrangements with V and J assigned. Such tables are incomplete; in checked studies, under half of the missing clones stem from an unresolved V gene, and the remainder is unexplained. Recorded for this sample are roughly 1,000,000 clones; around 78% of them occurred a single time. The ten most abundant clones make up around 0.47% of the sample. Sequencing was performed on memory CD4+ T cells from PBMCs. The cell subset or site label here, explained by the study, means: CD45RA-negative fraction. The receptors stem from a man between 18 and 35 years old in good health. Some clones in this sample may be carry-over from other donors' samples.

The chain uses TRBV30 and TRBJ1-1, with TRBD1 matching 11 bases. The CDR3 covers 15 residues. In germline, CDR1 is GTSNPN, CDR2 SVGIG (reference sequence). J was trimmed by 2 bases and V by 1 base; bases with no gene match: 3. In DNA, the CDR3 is TGTGCCTGGAGTGACTGGACAGGGGGCAACACTGAAGCTTTCTTT. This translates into CAWSDWTGGNTEAFF.

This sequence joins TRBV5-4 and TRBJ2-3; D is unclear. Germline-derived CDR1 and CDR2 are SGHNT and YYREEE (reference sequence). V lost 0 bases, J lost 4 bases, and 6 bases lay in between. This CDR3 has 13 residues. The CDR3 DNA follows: TGTGCCAGCAGCTTGGCGGGCGCAGATACGCAGTATTTT. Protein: CASSLAGADTQYF. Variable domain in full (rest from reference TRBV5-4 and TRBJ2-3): ETGVTQSPTHLIKTRGQQVTLRCSSQSGHNTVSWYQQALGQGPQFIFQYYREEENGRGNFPPRFSGLQFPNYSSELNVNALELDDSALYLCASSLAGADTQYFGPGTRLTVL.

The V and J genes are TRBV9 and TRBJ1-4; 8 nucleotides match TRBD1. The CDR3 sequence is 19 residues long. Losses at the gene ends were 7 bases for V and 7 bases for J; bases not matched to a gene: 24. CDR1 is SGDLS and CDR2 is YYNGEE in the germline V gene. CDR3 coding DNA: TGTGCCAGCGGACCGACCCTCGGACAGGGTGTGAACTCAGGTGAAAAACTGTTTTTT. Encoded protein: CASGPTLGQGVNSGEKLFF.

CDR3 DNA: TGTGCCAGCAGCTTAGGGGTTAGCAGCACAGATACGCAGTATTTT. As protein: CASSLGVSSTDTQYF. The rearrangement links TRBV11-2 to TRBJ2-3; D is uncertain. The CDR3 consists of 15 residues. With 1 base removed from V and 0 bases from J, the gap between germline ends came to 8 bases. Per the germline V gene, CDR1 is SGHAT and CDR2 is FQNNGV.

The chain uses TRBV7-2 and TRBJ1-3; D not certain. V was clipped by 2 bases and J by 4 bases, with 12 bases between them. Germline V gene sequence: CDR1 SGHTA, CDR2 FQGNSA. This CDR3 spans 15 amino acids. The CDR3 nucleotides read TGTGCCAGCAGCTTATTGGCAGTGCACGGAAACACCATATATTTT. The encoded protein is CASSLLAVHGNTIYF.

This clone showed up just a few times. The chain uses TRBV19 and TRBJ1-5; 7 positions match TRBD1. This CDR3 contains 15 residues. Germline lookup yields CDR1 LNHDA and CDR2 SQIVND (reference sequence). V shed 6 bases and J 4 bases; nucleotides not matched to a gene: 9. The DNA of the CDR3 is TGTGCCAGTAGCGAAACAGGGGCCCTGAATCAGCCCCAGCATTTT. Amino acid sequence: CASSETGALNQPQHF.

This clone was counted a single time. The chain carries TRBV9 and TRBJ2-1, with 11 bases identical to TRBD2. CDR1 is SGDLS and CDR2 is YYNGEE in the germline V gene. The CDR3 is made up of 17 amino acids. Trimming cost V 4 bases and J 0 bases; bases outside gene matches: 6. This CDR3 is CASSSGTSGNSYNEQFF. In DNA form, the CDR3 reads TGTGCCAGCAGCTCCGGGACTAGCGGAAACTCCTACAATGAGCAGTTCTTC.

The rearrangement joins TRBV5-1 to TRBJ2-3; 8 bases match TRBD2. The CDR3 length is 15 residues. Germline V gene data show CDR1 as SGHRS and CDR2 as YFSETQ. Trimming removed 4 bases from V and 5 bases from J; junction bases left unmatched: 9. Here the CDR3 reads CASSPAGLAGDTQYF. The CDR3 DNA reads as TGCGCCAGCAGCCCTGCCGGACTAGCTGGAGATACGCAGTATTTT.

Here the CDR3 DNA reads TGTGCCAGCAGCTTAGCGCGGGGGACAGGGGGCGATGGCTACACCTTC. It specifies CASSLARGTGGDGYTF. This chain joins TRBV7-9 and TRBJ1-2; TRBD1 matches 12 bases. The CDR3 extends over 16 amino acids. Germline lookup yields CDR1 SEHNR and CDR2 FQNEAQ (reference sequence). The J segment lost 6 bases and the V segment lost 0 bases, leaving 5 bases of the junction unmatched.

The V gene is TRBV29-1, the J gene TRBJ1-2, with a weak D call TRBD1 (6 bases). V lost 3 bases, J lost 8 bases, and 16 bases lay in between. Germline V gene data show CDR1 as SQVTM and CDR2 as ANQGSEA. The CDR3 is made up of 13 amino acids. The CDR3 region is CSVDWGPAPGYTF. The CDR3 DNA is TGCAGCGTTGATTGGGGGCCAGCACCCGGCTACACCTTC.

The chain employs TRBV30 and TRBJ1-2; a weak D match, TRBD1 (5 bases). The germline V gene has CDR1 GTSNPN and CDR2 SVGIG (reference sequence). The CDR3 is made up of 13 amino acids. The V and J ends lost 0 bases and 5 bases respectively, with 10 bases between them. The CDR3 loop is CAWSVQQEYGYTF. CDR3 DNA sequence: TGTGCCTGGAGTGTACAACAGGAGTATGGCTACACCTTC.

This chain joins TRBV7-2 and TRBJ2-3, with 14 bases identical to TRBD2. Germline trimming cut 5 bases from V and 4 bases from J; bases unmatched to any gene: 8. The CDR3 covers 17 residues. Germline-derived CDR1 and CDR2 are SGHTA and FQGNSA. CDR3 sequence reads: CASSPGTSGSFADTQYF. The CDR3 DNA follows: TGTGCCAGCAGCCCCGGGACTAGCGGGAGTTTTGCAGATACGCAGTATTTT.

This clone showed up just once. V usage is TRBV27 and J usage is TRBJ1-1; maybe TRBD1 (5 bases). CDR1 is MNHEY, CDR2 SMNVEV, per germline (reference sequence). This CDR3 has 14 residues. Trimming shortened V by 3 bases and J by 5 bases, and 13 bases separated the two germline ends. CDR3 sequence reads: CASSFHTGGTEAFF. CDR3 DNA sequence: TGTGCCAGCAGTTTCCATACAGGTGGAACTGAAGCTTTCTTT.

CDR3 residues: CASSGTLEGLMPQHF. For the CDR3, the DNA is TGCGCCAGCAGTGGGACTCTGGAGGGGTTAATGCCCCAGCATTTT. The gene calls are TRBV10-1 and TRBJ1-5; D may be TRBD1 (5 bases). Between the trimmed V and J ends, which lost 4 bases and 9 bases, there was a span of 19 bases. CDR3 size: 15 residues. Germline V CDR1 and CDR2: WNHNN, SYGVQD (reference sequence).

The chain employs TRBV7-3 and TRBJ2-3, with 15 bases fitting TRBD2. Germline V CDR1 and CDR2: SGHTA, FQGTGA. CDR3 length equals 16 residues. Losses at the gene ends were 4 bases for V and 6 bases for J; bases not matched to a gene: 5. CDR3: CASSWGLAGGSDTQYF. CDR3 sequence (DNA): TGTGCCAGCAGCTGGGGACTAGCGGGAGGTTCCGATACGCAGTATTTT.

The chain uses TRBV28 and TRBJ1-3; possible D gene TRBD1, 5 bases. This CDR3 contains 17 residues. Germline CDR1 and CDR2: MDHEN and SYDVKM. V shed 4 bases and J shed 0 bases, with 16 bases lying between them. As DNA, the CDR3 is TGTGCCAGCAGTTCTGACCTGACAGCGAGCTCTGGAAACACCATATATTTT. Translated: CASSSDLTASSGNTIYF.

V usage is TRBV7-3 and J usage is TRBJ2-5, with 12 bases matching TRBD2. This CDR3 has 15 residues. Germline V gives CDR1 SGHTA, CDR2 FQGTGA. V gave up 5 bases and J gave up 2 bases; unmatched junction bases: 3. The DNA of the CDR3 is TGTGCCAGCAGCAAAGGACTAGCGGGACAAGAGACCCAGTACTTC. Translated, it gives CASSKGLAGQETQYF.

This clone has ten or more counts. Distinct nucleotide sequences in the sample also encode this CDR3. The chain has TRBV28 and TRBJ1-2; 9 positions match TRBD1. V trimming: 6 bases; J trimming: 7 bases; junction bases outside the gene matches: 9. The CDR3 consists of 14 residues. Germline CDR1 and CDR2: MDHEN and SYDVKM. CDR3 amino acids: CASSSGTGFRGYTF. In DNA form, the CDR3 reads TGTGCCAGCAGCTCCGGGACAGGGTTTCGTGGCTACACCTTC.

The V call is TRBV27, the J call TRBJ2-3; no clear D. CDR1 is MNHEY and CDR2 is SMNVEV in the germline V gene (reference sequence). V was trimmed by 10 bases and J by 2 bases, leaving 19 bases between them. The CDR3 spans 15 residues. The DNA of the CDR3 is TGTGCCACCTCCCGGGTTAGCCCCAACACAGATACGCAGTATTTT. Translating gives CATSRVSPNTDTQYF.

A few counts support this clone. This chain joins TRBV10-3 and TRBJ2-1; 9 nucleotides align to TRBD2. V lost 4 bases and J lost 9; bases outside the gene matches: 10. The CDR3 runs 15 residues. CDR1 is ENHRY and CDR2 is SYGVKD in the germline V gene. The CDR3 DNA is TGTGCCATCAGTGGGGGCAGCGGGAGGTCAGGTGAGCAGTTCTTC. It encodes CAISGGSGRSGEQFF.

CDR3 loop: CASSITTGPPTEQYF. The CDR3 DNA sequence: TGTGCCAGCAGTATAACGACAGGGCCACCGACCGAGCAGTACTTC. The rearrangement uses TRBV27 and TRBJ2-7; TRBD1 matches at 7 bases. V shed 5 bases, J shed 6 bases, and the junction held 13 bases outside the gene matches. The CDR3 consists of 15 residues. The germline V gene encodes CDR1 MNHEY and CDR2 SMNVEV (reference sequence).

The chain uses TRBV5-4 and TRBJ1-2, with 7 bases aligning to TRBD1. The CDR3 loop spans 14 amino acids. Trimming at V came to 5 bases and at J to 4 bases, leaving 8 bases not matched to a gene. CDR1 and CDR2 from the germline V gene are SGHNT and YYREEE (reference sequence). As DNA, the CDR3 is TGTGCCAGCAGGCCTGGACAGGAGCTCTATGGCTACACCTTC. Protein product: CASRPGQELYGYTF.

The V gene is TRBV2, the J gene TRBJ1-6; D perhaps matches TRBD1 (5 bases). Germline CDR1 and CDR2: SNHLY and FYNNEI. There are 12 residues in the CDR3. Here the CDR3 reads CAGRGDNSPLHF. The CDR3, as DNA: TGTGCGGGCCGGGGCGATAATTCACCCCTCCACTTT.

CDR3 in amino acids: CATLPPWDGLATNEKLFF. The CDR3 DNA sequence: TGTGCCACCCTACCTCCGTGGGACGGTCTTGCAACTAATGAAAAACTGTTTTTT. The chain couples TRBV19 to TRBJ1-4; D may be TRBD1 (5 bases). Germline assignment: CDR1 LNHDA and CDR2 SQIVND (reference sequence). V was trimmed by 10 bases and J by 0 bases, leaving 24 bases between them. The CDR3 spans 18 residues. The full variable domain, in which reference TRBV19 and TRBJ1-4 provide the parts outside the CDR3, is DGGITQSPKYLFRKEGQNVTLSCEQNLNHDAMYWYRQDPGQGLRLIYYSQIVNDFQKGDIAEGYSVSREKKESFPLTVTSAQKNPTAFYLCATLPPWDGLATNEKLFFGSGTQLSVL.

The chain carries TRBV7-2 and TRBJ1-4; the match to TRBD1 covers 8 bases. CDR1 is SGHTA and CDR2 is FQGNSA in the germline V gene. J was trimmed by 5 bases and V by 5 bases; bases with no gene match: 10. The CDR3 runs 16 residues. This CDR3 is CASSKQGALTNEKLFF. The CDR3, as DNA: TGTGCCAGCAGCAAGCAGGGGGCGCTTACCAATGAAAAACTGTTTTTT.